This T cell receptor beta chain was sequenced during a study of cytomegalovirus exposure and HLA in healthy donors (dated by TCRdb to about 2017). Regarding the complete study: An earlier analysis of 587 of the donors reported under 300 Gb of sequence data and 95 million to 120 million unique TCR beta sequences obtained from around 170 million T cells. An early release covering more than 500 HLA-typed donors comprised about 300 gigabases of sequencing data and around 80 million unique TCR sequences. Of the 300 to 400 genotyped donors, around 81% fell in the genetic ancestry cluster associated with self-reported Caucasian donors. The study aimed to test whether cataloging public T cell receptors could reveal signatures of past pathogen exposure. Using immunosequencing, the study profiled T cell repertoires from about 650 subjects and related those repertoires to cytomegalovirus serostatus. A separate validation cohort of roughly 130 different subjects was used in addition to the roughly 620-subject first cohort. The study combined high-throughput TCR immunosequencing, statistical association of individual TCRs with disease status, and machine learning to predict cytomegalovirus infection status. A later analysis re-analyzed previously published TCR beta repertoires from 666 donors and added high-resolution HLA genotyping to study TCR occurrence patterns. Rather than using new phenotypic data, the later analysis identified candidate immune exposures from TCR beta sequences and from how often those sequences occurred across donors. In an earlier analysis of more than 550 of the donors, high-throughput TCR beta sequencing was used to judge whether each TCR beta V gene segment behaved as functional or pseudogenic. Donor age, sex, ethnicity and CMV serostatus were compiled together with the repertoire data. In a later genetic analysis, genome-wide SNP genotypes for about three fifths of the roughly 670 donors were used, and that subset was treated as a discovery cohort. All discovery cohort repertoires had been generated on a single sequencing platform. Both class I and class II loci were covered by HLA typing, at four-digit resolution. Typing coverage varied by locus: about 620-630 donors for A, B, C, DRB1 and DQB1; roughly 500 for DQA1; more than 600 for DPA1; roughly 470 for DPB1. Because of strong linkage in the cohort, four or five DR-DQ haplotypes were treated as single units for association and clustering. Across roughly 420 genotyped donors of the cohort, an average of about 240,000 unique TCR beta nucleotide sequences per donor were sequenced, and roughly 20% of those sequences were non-productive. What the research found in general, with its limitations: A later analysis associated approximately 17,000 TCR beta sequences with specific HLA alleles at a false discovery rate of 0.05. A later analysis found that most CMV-associated TCR beta chains appeared HLA-restricted, with HLA associations seemingly driven largely by CMV exposure. Some IMGT-functional V segments, including TRBV6-2 and TRBV6-3, could not be told apart with the 87-base-pair reads, so those segments were excluded. Most TCR sequences were observed very rarely across donors, whereas some public TCRs were present in many individuals. A few of the identified cytomegalovirus-associated TCR beta chains were confirmed in vitro to be specific for cytomegalovirus antigens. When HLA alleles, especially DR and DQ, strongly co-occurred, attributing TCR associations to individual alleles was difficult. A later genetic analysis associated a missense DCLRE1C variant with V-gene and J-gene trimming of TCR beta chains, and an independent cohort replicated the association. In both the original and validation cohorts, the classifier was reported to diagnose cytomegalovirus status with high specificity and sensitivity. Because HLA typing was unavailable for some donors at each locus, only the typed subset was used in association tests. This cohort had only TCR beta chains sequenced, and the lack of alpha or paired-chain data limited which features could be detected. Because counts were too low, roughly 17 rarely observed V segments, including chromosome 9 orphons, were left out of the earlier analysis of 500 to 650 of the donors. The presence/absence analyses assumed that sequencing depth was roughly uniform across donors, and that assumption may not be true. A further reported finding was that TCR beta sequences accurately predicted the HLA-A and HLA-B alleles for most subjects in the first cohort. A cluster of highly shared sequence variants was judged likely to be a technical artifact of the sequencing pipeline. According to a later analysis, TCR association rates differed among HLA loci, with DRB1 alleles showing the most associated TCRs and HLA-C alleles showing the fewest. The authors suggested that the approach could potentially be extended to other disease states and immunological phenotypes. Broadly in line with IMGT annotations, most TCR beta V segments showed up in productive rearrangements about 87% or about 30% of the time in an earlier analysis of under 700 of the donors. In the study, about 150 TCR beta chains were listed as associated with cytomegalovirus. According to a later genetic analysis, donors in an Asian-associated ancestry cluster had fewer N-insertions in productive TCRs than the approximately 670-donor mean. Immune exposure information for the cohort was limited to CMV serostatus. In a later analysis, HLA-associated TCR beta chains showed more clonal expansion and lower generation probabilities than non-associated chains that were equally common. Linkage disequilibrium might explain the correlated functional status among segregating V segments, but an unknown experimental factor could not be ruled out. A later analysis reported that several top co-occurrence clusters appeared linked to parvovirus B19, influenza, CMV and Epstein-Barr virus.

With regard to this clone: Its antigen is unknown. No clone much larger than this one lies a single base away; base qualities are absent.

The CDR3 has 14 amino acids, counting the end cysteine and phenylalanine. Left in the record is the CDR3 DNA by itself, 42 bases read in frame from the first base. V lost 0 bases and J lost 7 bases; the stretch between them is 13 bases long. Reading the germline V gene gives CDR1 MGHRA and CDR2 YSYEKL. The cohort comprised hundreds of healthy bone marrow donors. Cohort members were all nominally healthy when sampled, although unrecorded immune exposures were likely present. The donor tested CMV seropositive and was one of the 289 seropositive cohort members. Each donor provided a peripheral blood sample, and peripheral blood mononuclear cells were used for TCR beta sequencing. Genomic DNA extraction from the blood cell samples was performed with the Qiagen DNeasy Blood Extraction Kit. The library was generated by the immunoSEQ multiplex PCR assay. A mixture of 60 forward primers for TCR Vbeta segments and 13 reverse primers for TCR Jbeta segments was used in the multiplex PCR. A multiplex PCR assay on genomic DNA amplified the CDR3 region of rearranged TCR beta genes. The amplified TCR beta libraries were sequenced on the Illumina HiSeq System as 87-base-pair reads. In the original analysis: Across the 500 to 750 repertoires, a later analysis counted some 80 million unique TCR beta chains, 9 million to 14 million of which were shared by at least two donors. To remove PCR and sequencing errors, raw reads were error-corrected and collapsed into unique sequences using a nearest-neighbor algorithm that merged closely related sequences. V, D and J gene segments were assigned by aligning CDR3 sequences to IMGT reference sequences. For a sequence to be retained, a match of at least six nucleotides was required to both a V gene segment and a J gene segment. A rearrangement counted as productive if the CDR3 had no stop codons and remained in frame with V and J, and every other rearrangement counted as non-productive. CDR3 was defined according to IMGT convention as the region running from the second conserved V-encoded cysteine to the conserved J-encoded phenylalanine. Sequences without an unambiguous match to a single V gene segment were excluded from the earlier analysis of almost 600 of the donors. An earlier analysis of just under 600 of the donors called V segments functional above 56.7% productive rearrangements and segregating when the between-donor standard deviation exceeded 5%. A statistical classification framework was built for diagnosing cytomegalovirus status from the catalog of TCR beta chain sequences. In a later analysis, TCR nucleotide sequences were compared against IMGT/GENE-DB human TR gene sequences so that V and J genes could be assigned. Using the TCRdist pipeline, a later analysis assigned CDR3 sequences along with most-parsimonious VDJ recombination scenarios. A later analysis defined each TCR beta chain by its CDR3 amino acid sequence plus V-gene family, and excluded reads lacking a unique V-gene family. A later analysis removed 592 highly shared, low-generation-probability nucleotide sequences to deal with suspected cross-contamination and a sequencing artifact. In a later analysis, a clonal expansion index for each public chain was calculated from normalized within-repertoire ranks of inferred template counts. Generation probabilities in a later analysis came from a VDJ recombination model fitted to out-of-frame rearrangements, and those results were checked against IGoR. A later analysis scored TCR-TCR, TCR-HLA and TCR-CMV co-occurrence with hypergeometric tests, applying a repertoire-size bias correction to TCR pairs. To estimate false discovery rates, a later analysis permuted the HLA or CMV assignments 20 times. In a later analysis, co-occurring TCRs were grouped with DBSCAN, and TCRdist sequence similarity was added when clustering was performed within HLA-allele-positive subsets. Repertoires with fewer than 30,000 or more than 120,000 public chains were left out of co-occurrence clustering, as were five repertoires with anomalous nucleotide sharing. TCRdb mirrors the immuneACCESS table, restricted to in-frame sequences. Some clones are absent from its copies; in checked studies, under half trace to an unresolved V gene, and the reason for the others is unknown. Clonal size and the V and J genes are those of that table, whereas D and trimming came from the DNA. Across this sample there are around 190,000 clones, with approximately 82% seen only once. Of the sample, around 1.2% falls within the top ten clones.

The TCR comes from a girl aged 2 to 9 in good health and CMV-seropositive. Sequences were obtained from PBMCs. The chain couples TRBV4-1 to TRBJ2-7; the D gene is possibly TRBD2, with 6 bases matching. The sequence in DNA is TGCGCCAGCAGCCAAGAAAGGGGAGGTGGAGAGCAGTACTTC. Translation gives CASSQERGGGEQYF.